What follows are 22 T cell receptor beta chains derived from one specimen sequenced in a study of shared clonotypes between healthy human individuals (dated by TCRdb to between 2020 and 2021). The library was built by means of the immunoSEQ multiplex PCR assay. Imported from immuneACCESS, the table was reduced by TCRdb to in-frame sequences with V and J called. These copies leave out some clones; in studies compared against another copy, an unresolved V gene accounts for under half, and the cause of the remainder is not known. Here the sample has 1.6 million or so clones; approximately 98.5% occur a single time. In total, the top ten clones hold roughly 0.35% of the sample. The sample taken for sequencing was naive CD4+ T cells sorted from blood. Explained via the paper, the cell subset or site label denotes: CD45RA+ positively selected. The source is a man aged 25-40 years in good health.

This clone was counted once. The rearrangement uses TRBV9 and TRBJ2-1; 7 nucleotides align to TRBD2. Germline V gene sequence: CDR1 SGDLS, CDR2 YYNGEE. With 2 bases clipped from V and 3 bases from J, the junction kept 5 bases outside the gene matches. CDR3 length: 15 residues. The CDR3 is CASSVLSGGYNEQFF. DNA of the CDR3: TGTGCCAGCAGCGTTTTGTCGGGAGGCTACAATGAGCAGTTCTTC.

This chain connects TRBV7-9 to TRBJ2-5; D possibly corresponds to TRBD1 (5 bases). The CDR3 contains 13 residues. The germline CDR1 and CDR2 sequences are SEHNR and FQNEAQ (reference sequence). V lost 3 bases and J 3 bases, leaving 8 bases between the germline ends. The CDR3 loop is CASSFAQEETQYF. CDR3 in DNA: TGTGCCAGCAGCTTTGCACAGGAAGAGACCCAGTACTTC.

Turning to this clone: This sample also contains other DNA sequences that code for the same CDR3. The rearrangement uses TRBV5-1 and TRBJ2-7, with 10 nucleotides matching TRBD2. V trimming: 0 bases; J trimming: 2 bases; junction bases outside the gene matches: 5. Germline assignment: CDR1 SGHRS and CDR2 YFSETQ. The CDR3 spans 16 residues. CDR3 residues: CASSLGASGSPYEQYF. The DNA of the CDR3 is TGCGCCAGCAGCTTGGGGGCTAGCGGGAGTCCCTACGAGCAGTACTTC.

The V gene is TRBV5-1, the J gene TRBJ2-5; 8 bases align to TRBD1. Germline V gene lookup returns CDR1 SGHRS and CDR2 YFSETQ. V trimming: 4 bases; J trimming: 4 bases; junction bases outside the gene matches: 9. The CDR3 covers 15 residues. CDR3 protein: CASSKGQGGSETQYF. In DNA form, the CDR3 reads TGCGCCAGCAGCAAAGGACAGGGTGGATCAGAGACCCAGTACTTC.

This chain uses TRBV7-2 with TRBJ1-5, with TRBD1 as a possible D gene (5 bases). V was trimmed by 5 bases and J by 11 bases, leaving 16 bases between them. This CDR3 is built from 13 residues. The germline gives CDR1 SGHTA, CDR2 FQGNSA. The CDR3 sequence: CASSPERGRAQHF. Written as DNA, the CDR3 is TGTGCCAGCAGCCCCGAAAGGGGACGGGCCCAGCATTTT. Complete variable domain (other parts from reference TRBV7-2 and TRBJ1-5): GAGVSQSPSNKVTEKGKDVELRCDPISGHTALYWYRQSLGQGLEFLIYFQGNSAPDKSGLPSDRFSAERTGGSVSTLTIQRTQQEDSAVYLCASSPERGRAQHFGDGTRLSIL.

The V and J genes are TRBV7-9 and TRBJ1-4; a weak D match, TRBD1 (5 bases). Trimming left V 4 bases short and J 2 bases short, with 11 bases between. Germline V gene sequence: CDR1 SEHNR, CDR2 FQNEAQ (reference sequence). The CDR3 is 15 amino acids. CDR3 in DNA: TGTGCCAGCAGCTGGCAGGGCTTTACTAATGAAAAACTGTTTTTT. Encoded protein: CASSWQGFTNEKLFF. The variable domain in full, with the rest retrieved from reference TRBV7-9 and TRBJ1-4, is DTGVSQNPRHKITKRGQNVTFRCDPISEHNRLYWYRQTLGQGPEFLTYFQNEAQLEKSRLLSDRFSAERPKGSFSTLEIQRTEQGDSAMYLCASSWQGFTNEKLFFGSGTQLSVL.

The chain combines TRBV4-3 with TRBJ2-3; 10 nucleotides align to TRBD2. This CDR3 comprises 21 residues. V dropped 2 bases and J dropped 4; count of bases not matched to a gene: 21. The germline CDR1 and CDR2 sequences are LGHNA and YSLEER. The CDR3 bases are TGCGCCAGCAGCCAACAATATCCCAGACTAGCGGGTACATCAGGGCCAGATACGCAGTATTTT. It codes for CASSQQYPRLAGTSGPDTQYF.

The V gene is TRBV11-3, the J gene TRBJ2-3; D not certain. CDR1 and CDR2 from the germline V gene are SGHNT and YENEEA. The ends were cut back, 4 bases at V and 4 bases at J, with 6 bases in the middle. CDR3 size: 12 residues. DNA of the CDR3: TGTGCCAGCAGCTCCCGGCCAGATACGCAGTATTTT. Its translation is CASSSRPDTQYF.

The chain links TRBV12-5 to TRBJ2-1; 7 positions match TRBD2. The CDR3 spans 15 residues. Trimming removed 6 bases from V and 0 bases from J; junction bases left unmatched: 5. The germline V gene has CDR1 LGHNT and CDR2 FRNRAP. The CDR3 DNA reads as TGTGCTAGTGGCCCAGGACTAGTCTCCTACAATGAGCAGTTCTTC. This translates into CASGPGLVSYNEQFF. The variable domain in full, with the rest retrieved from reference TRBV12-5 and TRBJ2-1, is DARVTQTPRHKVTEMGQEVTMRCQPILGHNTVFWYRQTMMQGLELLAYFRNRAPLDDSGMPKDRFSAEMPDATLATLKIQPSEPRDSAVYFCASGPGLVSYNEQFFGPGTRLTVL.

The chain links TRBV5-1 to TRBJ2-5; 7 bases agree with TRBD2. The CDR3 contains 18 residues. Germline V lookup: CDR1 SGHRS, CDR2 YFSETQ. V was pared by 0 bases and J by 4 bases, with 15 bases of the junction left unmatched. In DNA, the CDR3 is TGCGCCAGCAGCTTGGCCTATTCACCTAGCGGTATTACAGAGACCCAGTACTTC. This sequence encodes CASSLAYSPSGITETQYF.

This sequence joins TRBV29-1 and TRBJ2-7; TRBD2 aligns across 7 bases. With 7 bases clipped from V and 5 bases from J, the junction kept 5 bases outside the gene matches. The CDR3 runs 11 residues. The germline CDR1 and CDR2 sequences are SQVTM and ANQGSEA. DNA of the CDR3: TGCAGCGCCGGGAGGTCCCACGAGCAGTACTTC. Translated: CSAGRSHEQYF.

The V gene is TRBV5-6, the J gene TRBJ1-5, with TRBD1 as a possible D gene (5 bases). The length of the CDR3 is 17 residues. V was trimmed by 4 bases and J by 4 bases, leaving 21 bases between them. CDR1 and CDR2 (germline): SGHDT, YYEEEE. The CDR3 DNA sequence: TGTGCCAGCAGCCTAACCCAGGGTCATGACCGGAATCAGCCCCAGCATTTT. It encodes CASSLTQGHDRNQPQHF.

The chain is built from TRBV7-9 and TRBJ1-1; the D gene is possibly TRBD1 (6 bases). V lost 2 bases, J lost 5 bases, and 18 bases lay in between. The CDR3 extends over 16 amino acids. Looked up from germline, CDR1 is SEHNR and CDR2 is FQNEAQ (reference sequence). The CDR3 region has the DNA TGTGCCAGCAGCTTAATCACAGGGTCGGGAGGAACTGAAGCTTTCTTT. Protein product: CASSLITGSGGTEAFF. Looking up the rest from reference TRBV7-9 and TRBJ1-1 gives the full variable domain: DTGVSQNPRHKITKRGQNVTFRCDPISEHNRLYWYRQTLGQGPEFLTYFQNEAQLEKSRLLSDRFSAERPKGSFSTLEIQRTEQGDSAMYLCASSLITGSGGTEAFFGQGTRLTVV.

As DNA, the CDR3 is TGTGCCAGCAGCTTAAGGGAGGGCCCCAACTACGAGCAGTACTTC. Its translation is CASSLREGPNYEQYF. This sequence joins TRBV7-2 and TRBJ2-7, with 7 bases fitting TRBD2. Germline CDR1 reads SGHTA; CDR2 reads FQGNSA. V gave up 2 bases and J gave up 3 bases; unmatched junction bases: 7. The CDR3 runs to 15 residues. The full variable domain, rest sourced from reference TRBV7-2 and TRBJ2-7, is GAGVSQSPSNKVTEKGKDVELRCDPISGHTALYWYRQSLGQGLEFLIYFQGNSAPDKSGLPSDRFSAERTGGSVSTLTIQRTQQEDSAVYLCASSLREGPNYEQYFGPGTRLTVT.

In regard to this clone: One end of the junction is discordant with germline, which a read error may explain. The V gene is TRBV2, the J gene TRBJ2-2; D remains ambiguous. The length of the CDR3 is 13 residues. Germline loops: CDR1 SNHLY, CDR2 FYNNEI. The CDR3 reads CASGEELPGELFF. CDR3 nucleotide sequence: TGTGCCAGCGGTGAGGAGCTACCCGGGGAGCTGTTTTTT.

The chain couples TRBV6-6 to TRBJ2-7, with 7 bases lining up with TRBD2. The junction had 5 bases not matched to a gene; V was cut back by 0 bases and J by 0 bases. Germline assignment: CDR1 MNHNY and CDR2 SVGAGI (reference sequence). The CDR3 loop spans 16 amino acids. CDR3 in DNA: TGTGCCAGCAGTTACTCGACAAGCGGGGACTCCTACGAGCAGTACTTC. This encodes CASSYSTSGDSYEQYF.

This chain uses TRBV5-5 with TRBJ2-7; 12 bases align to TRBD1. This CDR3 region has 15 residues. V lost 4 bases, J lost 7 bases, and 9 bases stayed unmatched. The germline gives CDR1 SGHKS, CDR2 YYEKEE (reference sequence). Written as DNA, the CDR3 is TGTGCCAGCAGCCCCGGGACAGGGGGCGCGGGGGAGCAGTACTTC. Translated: CASSPGTGGAGEQYF.

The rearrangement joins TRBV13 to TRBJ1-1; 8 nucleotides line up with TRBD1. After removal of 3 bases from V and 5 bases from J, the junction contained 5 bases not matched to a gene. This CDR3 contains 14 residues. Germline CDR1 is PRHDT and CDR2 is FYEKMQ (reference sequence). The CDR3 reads CASSFGQGRTEAFF. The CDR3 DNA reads TGTGCCAGCAGCTTCGGACAGGGTCGGACTGAAGCTTTCTTT.

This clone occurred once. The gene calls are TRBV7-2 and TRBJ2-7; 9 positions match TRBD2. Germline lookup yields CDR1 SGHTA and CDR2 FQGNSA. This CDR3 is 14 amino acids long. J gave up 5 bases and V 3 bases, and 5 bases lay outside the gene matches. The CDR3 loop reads CASSFPSGNHEQYF. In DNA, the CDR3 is TGTGCCAGCAGCTTCCCTAGCGGGAACCACGAGCAGTACTTC.

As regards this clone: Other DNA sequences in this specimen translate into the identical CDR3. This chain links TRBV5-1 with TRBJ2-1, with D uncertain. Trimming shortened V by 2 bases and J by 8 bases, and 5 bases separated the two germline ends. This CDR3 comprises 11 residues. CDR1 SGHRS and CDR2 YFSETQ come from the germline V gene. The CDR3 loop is CASSLVDEQFF. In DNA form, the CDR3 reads TGCGCCAGCAGCTTAGTAGATGAGCAGTTCTTC.

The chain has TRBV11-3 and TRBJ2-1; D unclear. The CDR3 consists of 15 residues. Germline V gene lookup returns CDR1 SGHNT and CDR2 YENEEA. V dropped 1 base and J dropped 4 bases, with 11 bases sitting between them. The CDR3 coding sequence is TGTGCCAGCAGCTTAGGACCTCCCGGGTACAATGAGCAGTTCTTC. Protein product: CASSLGPPGYNEQFF.

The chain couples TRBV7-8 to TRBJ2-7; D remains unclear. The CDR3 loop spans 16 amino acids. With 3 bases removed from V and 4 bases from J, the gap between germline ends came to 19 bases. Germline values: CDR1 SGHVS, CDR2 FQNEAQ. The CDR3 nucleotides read TGTGCCAGCAGCTTTTCCGATGTACCCCCCGGGTACGAGCAGTACTTC. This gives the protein CASSFSDVPPGYEQYF.